A single sample gave rise to the 18 T cell receptor beta chains below, sequenced in a study of beta chain features in type 1 diabetes. Study-wide findings and caveats: When Type 1 diabetes patients were examined, their TCRB CDR3s proved moderately but significantly shorter in all four CD4+ subsets.

Every isolated RNA sample was fully reverse transcribed, so sequencing captured expressed TCRB transcripts. The repertoire was sequenced with immunoSEQ multiplex PCR; TCRdb's copy has only in-frame clones and lacks some. Here the sample spans about 260,000 clones, roughly 22% being singletons. No cognate antigen is known for these TCRs. The material sequenced was naive CD4+ T cells from blood. The receptors originated from a woman aged 40 to 49 with type 1 diabetes.

This clone was seen a few times. The V and J genes are TRBV5-1 and TRBJ2-3; D remains ambiguous. This CDR3 has 13 residues. V shed 3 bases and J shed 0 bases, with 5 bases lying between them. CDR1 and CDR2 (germline): SGHRS, YFSETQ. The CDR3 protein is CASSSTSTDTQYF. As DNA, the CDR3 is TGCGCCAGCAGCTCGACTAGCACAGATACGCAGTATTTT.

This rearrangement joins TRBV7-6 to TRBJ1-2; D is unresolved. Trimming left V 1 base short and J 4 bases short, with 7 bases between. Germline V gene sequence: CDR1 SGHVS, CDR2 FNYEAQ. This CDR3 has 13 amino acids. CDR3 DNA: TGTGCCAGCAGCTTAGAGGCAGGCTATGGCTACACCTTC. Residues: CASSLEAGYGYTF.

This clone appeared a few times. The rearrangement links TRBV13 to TRBJ2-2, with a tentative D call TRBD1 (6 bases). CDR3 size: 15 residues. V was shortened by 3 bases and J by 5 bases, with 13 bases between the two germline ends. Germline CDR1 PRHDT, CDR2 FYEKMQ (reference sequence). The chain's CDR3 is CASSFVGRGTGELFF. The CDR3 nucleotides read TGTGCCAGCAGCTTTGTGGGCAGGGGTACCGGGGAGCTGTTTTTT. The full variable domain, completed using reference TRBV13 and TRBJ2-2, is AAGVIQSPRHLIKEKRETATLKCYPIPRHDTVYWYQQGPGQDPQFLISFYEKMQSDKGSIPDRFSAQQFSDYHSELNMSSLELGDSALYFCASSFVGRGTGELFFGEGSRLTVL.

This clone was counted only a few times. CDR3 coding DNA: TGTGCCAGCAACCCAGGGAACACCGGGGAGCTGTTTTTT. It encodes CASNPGNTGELFF. This chain links TRBV13 with TRBJ2-2; D ambiguous. The V end was cut by 7 bases, the J end by 1 base, with 7 bases between. In germline, CDR1 is PRHDT, CDR2 FYEKMQ (reference sequence). This CDR3 region has 13 residues.

The J gene is TRBJ2-6, the V gene TRBV18; 9 bases map to TRBD1. Per the germline V gene, CDR1 is KGHSH and CDR2 is LQKENI. Trimming at V came to 5 bases and at J to 2 bases, leaving 7 bases not matched to a gene. The length of the CDR3 is 17 residues. CDR3 DNA: TGTGCCAGCTCATCCCCGGGACAGGGTACTGGGGCCAACGTCCTGACTTTC. The encoded protein is CASSSPGQGTGANVLTF.

The V and J genes are TRBV6-5 and TRBJ2-5, with a weak D call TRBD2 (6 bases). The CDR3 contains 14 residues. Germline V gene data show CDR1 as MNHEY and CDR2 as SVGAGI. V lost 2 bases, J lost 5 bases, and 12 bases lay in between. The CDR3 loop reads CASSYGPSGETQYF. CDR3 DNA: TGTGCCAGCAGTTACGGGCCAAGCGGGGAGACCCAGTACTTC.

The chain recombines TRBV4-3 with TRBJ2-7, with 9 bases identical to TRBD2. In germline, CDR1 is LGHNA, CDR2 YSLEER. The V gene end was trimmed by 2 bases and the J gene end by 2 bases; junction bases not matched to a gene: 7. This CDR3 contains 16 residues. The CDR3 DNA sequence: TGCGCCAGCAGCCAATCTATAGCGGGAGAGACCTACGAGCAGTACTTC. It specifies CASSQSIAGETYEQYF.

The CDR3 reads CAWSVTAVPGAFF. The CDR3 DNA is TGTGCCTGGAGTGTAACGGCCGTCCCGGGGGCTTTCTTT. The chain recombines TRBV30 with TRBJ1-1; no firm D call. The CDR3 runs 13 residues. With 0 bases removed from V and 11 bases from J, the gap between germline ends came to 16 bases. CDR1 and CDR2 from the germline V gene are GTSNPN and SVGIG (reference sequence).

This clone was detected only a few times. The chain couples TRBV18 to TRBJ1-1, with D tentatively TRBD1 (6 bases). Trimming removed 1 base from V and 1 base from J, with 7 bases in between. Germline V gene lookup returns CDR1 KGHSH and CDR2 LQKENI. This CDR3 region has 14 residues. The CDR3 protein is CASSPQGQNTEAFF. The CDR3 bases are TGTGCCAGCTCACCACAGGGACAGAACACTGAAGCTTTCTTT.

V and J are TRBV7-2 and TRBJ2-4, with D possibly being TRBD2 (5 bases). The germline CDR1 and CDR2 sequences are SGHTA and FQGNSA. There are 16 residues in the CDR3. V dropped 1 base and J dropped 7 bases, with 17 bases sitting between them. This CDR3 reads CASSLVVRRAGNIQYF. CDR3 sequence (DNA): TGTGCCAGCAGCTTAGTGGTTCGGCGGGCGGGTAACATTCAGTACTTC.

In the case of this clone: Other DNA sequences of this sample code for an identical CDR3. The J gene is TRBJ1-1, the V gene TRBV7-2; D is perhaps TRBD1 (5 bases). The V gene's germline CDR1 is SGHTA and CDR2 FQGNSA. The CDR3 sequence is 14 residues long. The V end was cut by 5 bases, the J end by 2 bases, with 12 bases between. The DNA of the CDR3 is TGTGCCAGCAGCGCGGGGACCGCCAACACTGAAGCTTTCTTT. It is translated as CASSAGTANTEAFF. The whole variable domain, remainder taken from reference TRBV7-2 and TRBJ1-1, is GAGVSQSPSNKVTEKGKDVELRCDPISGHTALYWYRQSLGQGLEFLIYFQGNSAPDKSGLPSDRFSAERTGGSVSTLTIQRTQQEDSAVYLCASSAGTANTEAFFGQGTRLTVV.

V is TRBV7-2 and J is TRBJ2-7, with D tentatively TRBD1 (6 bases). This CDR3 contains 15 residues. Trimming cost V 2 bases and J 2 bases, with 13 bases left between them. Germline CDR1 is SGHTA and CDR2 is FQGNSA. The DNA for the CDR3 is TGTGCCAGCAGCTTACTCGCCCGGACAGCCTACGAGCAGTACTTC. Amino acids: CASSLLARTAYEQYF.

The rearrangement joins TRBV2 to TRBJ2-5, with D perhaps matching TRBD1 (6 bases). The V gene's germline CDR1 is SNHLY and CDR2 FYNNEI. The CDR3 covers 14 residues. V was shortened by 8 bases and J by 2 bases, with 15 bases between the two germline ends. The CDR3 sequence: CASLPDSPQETQYF. Here the CDR3 DNA reads TGTGCCAGCCTCCCGGACAGCCCTCAAGAGACCCAGTACTTC.

The CDR3: CASRWAPTGELFF. The CDR3 DNA is TGTGCCAGCCGATGGGCTCCAACCGGGGAGCTGTTTTTT. V usage is TRBV2 and J usage is TRBJ2-2; D unresolved. The CDR3 runs to 13 residues. Germline V gives CDR1 SNHLY, CDR2 FYNNEI. V lost 8 bases and J lost 5, with 12 bases in between.

This clone was found a few times. The gene calls are TRBV4-3 and TRBJ1-1; D unresolved. CDR3 length equals 14 residues. The ends were cut back, 1 base at V and 8 bases at J, with 14 bases in the middle. Per germline, CDR1 LGHNA and CDR2 YSLEER. The CDR3: CASSQGSPGNEAFF. For the CDR3, the DNA is TGCGCCAGCAGCCAAGGCTCCCCGGGAAACGAAGCTTTCTTT.

The sample holds one count of this clone. CDR3 region: CASSWGGGDYEQYF. CDR3 bases: TGCGCCAGCAGCTGGGGGGGCGGTGACTACGAGCAGTACTTC. The V and J genes are TRBV5-1 and TRBJ2-7; TRBD2 is a possible D gene (7 bases). The V end lost 3 bases, the J end lost 3 bases, and 13 bases lay between the germline ends. The CDR3 is 14 amino acids. Germline V gene data show CDR1 as SGHRS and CDR2 as YFSETQ.

The rearrangement links TRBV7-9 to TRBJ1-5; TRBD1 might be the D (6 bases). CDR1 SEHNR and CDR2 FQNEAQ come from the germline V gene (reference sequence). This CDR3 is 16 amino acids long. V shed 1 base and J shed 9 bases, with 19 bases lying between them. The CDR3 region is CASSLGRAEGVRPQHF. In DNA form, the CDR3 reads TGTGCCAGCAGCTTAGGCAGGGCCGAGGGGGTTCGGCCCCAGCATTTT.

The rearrangement uses TRBV27 and TRBJ1-1; maybe TRBD1 (6 bases). Germline V gene data show CDR1 as MNHEY and CDR2 as SMNVEV (reference sequence). The CDR3 contains 17 residues. V shed 3 bases and J shed 1 base, with 18 bases lying between them. The CDR3 DNA is TGTGCCAGCAGTTTCGACCCCAGGGGCTGGTCGAACACTGAAGCTTTCTTT. Its translation: CASSFDPRGWSNTEAFF.